Shown below are 14 T cell receptor beta chains from a single sample sequenced in a study of cytomegalovirus exposure and HLA in healthy donors. The PCR used 60 Vbeta and 13 Jbeta primers. The method was immunoSEQ multiplex PCR; TCRdb's version includes in-frame clones alone and lacks a portion of them. The sample holds more than 100,000 clones, around 66% seen once. Sequencing was done on a sample of PBMCs. These receptors all come from a man between 18 and 35 years old in good health and CMV-seronegative.

The chain combines TRBV10-1 with TRBJ2-1; 11 positions match TRBD2. The CDR3 extends over 15 amino acids. Germline-derived CDR1 and CDR2 are WNHNN and SYGVQD (reference sequence). V lost 5 bases to trimming and J lost 7 bases; unmatched junction nucleotides: 7. For the CDR3, the DNA is TGCGCCAGCAGTTTAGCGGGGGGGCCCCCTAATGAGCAGTTCTTC. Amino acid sequence: CASSLAGGPPNEQFF.

In DNA form, the CDR3 reads TGTGCCAGCGCTGCAGGGAGCGGGAGGTACCAAGAGACCCAGTACTTC. It translates to CASAAGSGRYQETQYF. The gene calls are TRBV11-2 and TRBJ2-5; 9 nucleotides line up with TRBD2. The germline V gene has CDR1 SGHAT and CDR2 FQNNGV. The J segment lost 0 bases and the V segment lost 8 bases, leaving 10 bases of the junction unmatched. The CDR3 consists of 16 residues.

The chain carries TRBV2 and TRBJ1-5; 8 bases map to TRBD1. The germline V gene encodes CDR1 SNHLY and CDR2 FYNNEI. The CDR3 is made up of 15 amino acids. The ends lost 7 bases at V and 2 bases at J; junction bases unmatched: 7. The CDR3 DNA reads TGTGCCAGCACCGCCCTGGACAGGGGCAATCAGCCCCAGCATTTT. Translating it yields CASTALDRGNQPQHF. The complete variable domain, with remaining parts taken from reference TRBV2 and TRBJ1-5, reads EPEVTQTPSHQVTQMGQEVILRCVPISNHLYFYWYRQILGQKVEFLVSFYNNEISEKSEIFDDQFSVERPDGSNFTLKIRSTKLEDSAMYFCASTALDRGNQPQHFGDGTRLSIL.

The gene calls are TRBV10-1 and TRBJ2-3; TRBD2 matches 10 bases. The CDR3 spans 16 residues. V lost 4 bases, J lost 1 base, and 5 bases stayed unmatched. Germline assignment: CDR1 WNHNN and CDR2 SYGVQD (reference sequence). The CDR3 DNA follows: TGCGCCAGCAGTGTGGGACTAGCGTTGGGCACAGATACGCAGTATTTT. Encoded protein: CASSVGLALGTDTQYF.

The chain combines TRBV7-9 with TRBJ2-1; D is possibly TRBD2 (5 bases). Germline V gene data show CDR1 as SEHNR and CDR2 as FQNEAQ (reference sequence). With 1 base removed from V and 7 bases from J, the gap between germline ends came to 14 bases. The CDR3 runs to 15 residues. CDR3 sequence reads: CASSLGIRESNEQFF. The DNA of the CDR3 is TGTGCCAGCAGCTTAGGAATAAGGGAGTCGAATGAGCAGTTCTTC.

This clone was seen a single time. The J gene is TRBJ2-1, the V gene TRBV27, with TRBD2 matching 7 bases. After removal of 7 bases from V and 6 bases from J, the junction contained 12 bases not matched to a gene. In germline, CDR1 is MNHEY, CDR2 SMNVEV (reference sequence). The CDR3 totals 15 residues. Here the CDR3 reads CASTRGTNPLNEQFF. The CDR3 nucleotides read TGTGCCAGCACCCGTGGGACTAATCCCCTCAATGAGCAGTTCTTC.

V is TRBV5-6 and J is TRBJ2-5, with a weak D call TRBD2 (5 bases). Looked up from germline, CDR1 is SGHDT and CDR2 is YYEEEE. The ends were cut back, 0 bases at V and 2 bases at J, with 14 bases in the middle. The CDR3 consists of 16 residues. Written as DNA, the CDR3 is TGTGCCAGCAGCTTGGCCATCGGACGGAGGCAAGAGACCCAGTACTTC. It translates to CASSLAIGRRQETQYF.

The chain is built from TRBV6-5 and TRBJ2-1; perhaps TRBD1 as D (6 bases). Germline lookup yields CDR1 MNHEY and CDR2 SVGAGI. V lost 5 bases and J lost 9, with 20 bases in between. The CDR3 totals 15 residues. CDR3 DNA sequence: TGTGCCAGCAGTAAGGGTGTCAACCTCAGGGGTGAGCAGTTCTTC. Amino acids: CASSKGVNLRGEQFF.

This chain joins TRBV7-9 and TRBJ2-7; TRBD1 matches 10 bases. The J segment lost 2 bases and the V segment lost 6 bases, leaving 7 bases of the junction unmatched. Germline V gene data show CDR1 as SEHNR and CDR2 as FQNEAQ (reference sequence). This CDR3 comprises 15 residues. The CDR3 is CASRPRDRGTYEQYF. The CDR3 DNA reads as TGTGCCAGCAGACCCCGGGACAGGGGCACCTACGAGCAGTACTTC.

The J gene is TRBJ2-2, the V gene TRBV18, with 11 bases that match TRBD2. Trimming cost V 5 bases and J 4 bases; bases outside gene matches: 12. Germline V lookup: CDR1 KGHSH, CDR2 LQKENI. This CDR3 is 18 amino acids long. CDR3 coding DNA: TGTGCCAGCTCATGGGGGACTAGCGGATCTCGTCGCACCGGGGAGCTGTTTTTT. Translating gives CASSWGTSGSRRTGELFF.

The chain carries TRBV13 and TRBJ2-2; D is possibly TRBD2 (7 bases). Germline V lookup: CDR1 PRHDT, CDR2 FYEKMQ (reference sequence). CDR3 length: 16 amino acids. V was clipped by 5 bases and J by 4 bases, with 17 bases between them. CDR3: CASSLRGAPGTGELFF. In nucleotides, the CDR3 is TGTGCCAGCAGCCTCCGGGGGGCGCCGGGCACCGGGGAGCTGTTTTTT.

This chain links TRBV19 with TRBJ2-6; perhaps TRBD2 as D (5 bases). The V gene's germline CDR1 is LNHDA and CDR2 SQIVND (reference sequence). The CDR3 length is 18 residues. V was trimmed by 3 bases and J by 0 bases, leaving 15 bases between them. The CDR3 is CASSIQRTHSSGANVLTF. The DNA for the CDR3 is TGTGCCAGTAGTATTCAGAGGACTCACAGCTCTGGGGCCAACGTCCTGACTTTC. The whole variable domain, filled in from reference TRBV19 and TRBJ2-6, reads DGGITQSPKYLFRKEGQNVTLSCEQNLNHDAMYWYRQDPGQGLRLIYYSQIVNDFQKGDIAEGYSVSREKKESFPLTVTSAQKNPTAFYLCASSIQRTHSSGANVLTFGAGSRLTVL.

This chain joins TRBV4-3 and TRBJ2-1, with D possibly matching TRBD1 (5 bases). CDR1 and CDR2 (germline): LGHNA, YSLEER. The CDR3 spans 12 residues. V lost 4 bases, J lost 4 bases, and 5 bases lay in between. The DNA for the CDR3 is TGCGCCAGCAGCCCAGGGTACAATGAGCAGTTCTTC. Translation: CASSPGYNEQFF.

CDR3 coding DNA: TGTGCCAGCTCACCCCCTACTAGCGGGAGGTCAAATGAGCAGTTCTTC. It encodes CASSPPTSGRSNEQFF. This chain connects TRBV18 to TRBJ2-1; 12 bases line up with TRBD2. Germline loops: CDR1 KGHSH, CDR2 LQKENI. CDR3 length equals 16 residues. The trim removed 3 bases at V and 7 bases at J, leaving 7 bases unmatched.